These 3 T cell receptor beta chains were all obtained from the same sample, sequenced in a study of human T cells and chemical hapten exposure. One entry per CDR3 protein results from TCRdb running MiXCR on the RACE reads. This table has more than 300,000 distinct CDR3 sequences, approximately 5% appearing once. The time point was: pre-sensitization, week 0. Indicated treatment: therapeutic diphenylcyclopropenone sensitization with weekly scalp DPC. Specimen: whole blood, collected in connection with sensitization to the hapten diphenylcyclopropenone (DPC). These TCRs come from a woman aged 45-65 years with alopecia areata. Some clones in this sample may be carry-over from other donors' samples.

This clonotype has a handful of counts. The V gene is TRBV2, the J gene TRBJ2-1, with 9 bases fitting TRBD2. The CDR3 is made up of 15 amino acids. J was trimmed by 7 bases and V by 5 bases; bases with no gene match: 9. Germline lookup yields CDR1 SNHLY and CDR2 FYNNEI. The CDR3 coding sequence is TGTGCCAGCAGTCCCGATTTTGCGGGGGGGAATGAGCAGTTCTTC. Translated: CASSPDFAGGNEQFF.

This sequence joins TRBV11-2 and TRBJ1-1; D is possibly TRBD1 (5 bases). Trimming cost V 3 bases and J 0 bases, with 14 bases left between them. Germline CDR1 is SGHAT and CDR2 is FQNNGV. The CDR3 sequence is 16 residues long. The CDR3 sequence is CASSLGRTDMNTEAFF. The CDR3 DNA reads as TGTGCCAGCAGCTTGGGAAGGACGGACATGAACACTGAAGCTTTCTTT.

This clonotype was seen at least ten times. The gene calls are TRBV18 and TRBJ1-1; D might be TRBD1 (5 bases). The CDR3 is 12 residues long. Trimming stripped 4 bases from V and 3 bases from J, with 6 bases between. CDR1 and CDR2 (germline): KGHSH, LQKENI. The CDR3 DNA sequence: TGTGCCAGCTCACAAGGGGACACTGAAGCTTTCTTT. Amino acids: CASSQGDTEAFF. Full variable domain (remainder filled in from reference TRBV18 and TRBJ1-1): NAGVMQNPRHLVRRRGQEARLRCSPMKGHSHVYWYRQLPEEGLKFMVYLQKENIIDESGMPKERFSAEFPKEGPSILRIQQVVRGDSAAYFCASSQGDTEAFFGQGTRLTVV.